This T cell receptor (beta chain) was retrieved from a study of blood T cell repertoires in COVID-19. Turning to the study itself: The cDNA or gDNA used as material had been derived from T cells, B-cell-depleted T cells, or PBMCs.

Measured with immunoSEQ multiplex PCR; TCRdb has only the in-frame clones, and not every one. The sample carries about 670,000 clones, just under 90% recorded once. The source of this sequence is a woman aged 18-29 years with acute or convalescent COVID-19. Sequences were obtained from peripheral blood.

The CDR3 loop reads CASSLESAGQEAFF. The CDR3, as DNA: TGTGCCAGCAGCTTAGAGTCGGCAGGACAGGAAGCTTTCTTT. J is TRBJ1-1 and V is TRBV7-6; perhaps TRBD1 as D (6 bases). CDR3 length: 14 residues. In germline, CDR1 is SGHVS, CDR2 FNYEAQ. V was trimmed by 1 base and J by 8 bases, leaving 14 bases between them.